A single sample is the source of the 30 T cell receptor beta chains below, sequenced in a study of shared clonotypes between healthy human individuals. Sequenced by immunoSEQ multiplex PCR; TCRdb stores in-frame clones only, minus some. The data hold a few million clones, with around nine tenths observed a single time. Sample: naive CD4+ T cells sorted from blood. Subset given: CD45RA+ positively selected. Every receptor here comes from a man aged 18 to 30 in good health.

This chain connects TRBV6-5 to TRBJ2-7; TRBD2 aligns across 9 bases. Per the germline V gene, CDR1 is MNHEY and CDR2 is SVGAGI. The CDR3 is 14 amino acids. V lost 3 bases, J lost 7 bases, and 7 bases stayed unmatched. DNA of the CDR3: TGTGCCAGCAGTTATAGCGGGAGCCCCCTGGAGCAGTACTTC. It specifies CASSYSGSPLEQYF.

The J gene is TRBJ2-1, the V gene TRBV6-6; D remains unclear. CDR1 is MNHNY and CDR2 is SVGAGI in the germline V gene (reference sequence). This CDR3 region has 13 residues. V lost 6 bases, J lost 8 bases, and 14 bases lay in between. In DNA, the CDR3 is TGTGCCAGCAGCCCCACTGAAGGCCATGAGCAGTTCTTC. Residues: CASSPTEGHEQFF.

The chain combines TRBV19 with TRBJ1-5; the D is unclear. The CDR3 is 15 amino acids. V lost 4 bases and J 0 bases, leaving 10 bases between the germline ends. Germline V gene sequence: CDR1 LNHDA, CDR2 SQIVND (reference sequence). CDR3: CASSTKLYSNQPQHF. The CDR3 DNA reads TGTGCCAGTAGTACTAAGCTGTATAGCAATCAGCCCCAGCATTTT.

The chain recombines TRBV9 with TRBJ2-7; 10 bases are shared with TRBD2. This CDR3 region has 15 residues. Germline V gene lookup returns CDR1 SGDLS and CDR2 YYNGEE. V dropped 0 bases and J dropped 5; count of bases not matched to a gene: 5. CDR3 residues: CASSVEQSGRDEQYF. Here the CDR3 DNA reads TGTGCCAGCAGCGTAGAACAAAGCGGGAGGGACGAGCAGTACTTC.

CDR3: CASSLMGGNQPQHF. In DNA, the CDR3 is TGTGCCAGCAGCTTAATGGGGGGGAATCAGCCCCAGCATTTT. V and J are TRBV7-2 and TRBJ1-5; D perhaps matches TRBD1 (5 bases). Trimming cost V 2 bases and J 4 bases, with 9 bases left between them. Germline values: CDR1 SGHTA, CDR2 FQGNSA. This CDR3 comprises 14 residues.

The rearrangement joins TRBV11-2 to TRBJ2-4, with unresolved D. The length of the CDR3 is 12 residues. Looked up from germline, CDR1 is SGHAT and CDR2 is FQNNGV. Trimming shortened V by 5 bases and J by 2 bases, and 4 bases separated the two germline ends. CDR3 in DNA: TGTGCCAGCAGCCTGACCAAAAACATTCAGTACTTC. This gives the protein CASSLTKNIQYF.

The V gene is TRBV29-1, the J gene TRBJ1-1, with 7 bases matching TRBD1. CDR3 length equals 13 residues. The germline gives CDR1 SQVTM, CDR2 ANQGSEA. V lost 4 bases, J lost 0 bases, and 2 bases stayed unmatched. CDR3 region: CSVVGQMNTEAFF. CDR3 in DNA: TGCAGCGTTGTGGGACAGATGAACACTGAAGCTTTCTTT. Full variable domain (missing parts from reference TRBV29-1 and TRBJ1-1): SAVISQKPSRDICQRGTSLTIQCQVDSQVTMMFWYRQQPGQSLTLIATANQGSEATYESGFVIDKFPISRPNLTFSTLTVSNMSPEDSSIYLCSVVGQMNTEAFFGQGTRLTVV.

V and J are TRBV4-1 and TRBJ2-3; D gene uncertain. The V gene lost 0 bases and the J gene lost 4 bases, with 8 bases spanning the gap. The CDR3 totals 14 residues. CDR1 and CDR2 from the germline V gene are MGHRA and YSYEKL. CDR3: CASSQEGVADTQYF. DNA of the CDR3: TGCGCCAGCAGCCAAGAGGGTGTGGCAGATACGCAGTATTTT.

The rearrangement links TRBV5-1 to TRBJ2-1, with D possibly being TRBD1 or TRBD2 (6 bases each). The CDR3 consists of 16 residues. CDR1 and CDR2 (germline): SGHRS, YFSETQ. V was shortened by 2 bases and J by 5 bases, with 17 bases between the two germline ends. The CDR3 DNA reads TGCGCCAGCAGCTTTAAGGGGACGGGGGCACACAATGAGCAGTTCTTC. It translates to CASSFKGTGAHNEQFF.

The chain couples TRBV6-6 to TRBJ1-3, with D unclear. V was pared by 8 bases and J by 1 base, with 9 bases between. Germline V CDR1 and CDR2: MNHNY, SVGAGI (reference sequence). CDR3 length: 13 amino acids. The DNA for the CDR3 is TGTGCCAGCCTTGGATATTCTGGAAACACCATATATTTT. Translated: CASLGYSGNTIYF.

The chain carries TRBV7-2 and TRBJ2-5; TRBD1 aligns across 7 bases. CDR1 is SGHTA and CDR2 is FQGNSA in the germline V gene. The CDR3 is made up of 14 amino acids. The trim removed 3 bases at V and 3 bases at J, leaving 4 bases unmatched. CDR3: CASSLVGQKETQYF. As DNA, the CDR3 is TGTGCCAGCAGCTTGGTGGGACAGAAAGAGACCCAGTACTTC.

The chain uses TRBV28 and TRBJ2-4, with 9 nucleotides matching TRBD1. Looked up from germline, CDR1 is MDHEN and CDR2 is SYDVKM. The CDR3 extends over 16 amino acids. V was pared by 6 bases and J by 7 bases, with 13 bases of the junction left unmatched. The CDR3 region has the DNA TGTGCCAGCAGCTCTGCCCCGGGACAGGGCCGGAACATTCAGTACTTC. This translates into CASSSAPGQGRNIQYF.

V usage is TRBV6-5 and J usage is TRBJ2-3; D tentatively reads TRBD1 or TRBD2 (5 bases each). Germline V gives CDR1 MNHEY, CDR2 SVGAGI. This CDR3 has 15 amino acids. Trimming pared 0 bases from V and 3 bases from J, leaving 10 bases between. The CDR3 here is CASSYSWDPTDTQYF. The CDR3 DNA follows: TGTGCCAGCAGTTACTCGTGGGACCCAACAGATACGCAGTATTTT.

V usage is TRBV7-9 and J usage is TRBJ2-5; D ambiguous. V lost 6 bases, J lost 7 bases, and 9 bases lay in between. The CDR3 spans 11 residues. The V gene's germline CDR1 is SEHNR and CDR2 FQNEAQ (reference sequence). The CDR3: CASSLPGTQYF. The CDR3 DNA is TGTGCCAGCAGTCTACCGGGGACCCAGTACTTC.

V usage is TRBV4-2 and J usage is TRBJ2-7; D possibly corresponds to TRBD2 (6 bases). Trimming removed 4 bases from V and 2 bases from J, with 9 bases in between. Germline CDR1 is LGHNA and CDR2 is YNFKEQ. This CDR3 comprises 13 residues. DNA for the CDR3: TGTGCCAGCAGCCCGGGACTCACCTACGAGCAGTACTTC. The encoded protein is CASSPGLTYEQYF.

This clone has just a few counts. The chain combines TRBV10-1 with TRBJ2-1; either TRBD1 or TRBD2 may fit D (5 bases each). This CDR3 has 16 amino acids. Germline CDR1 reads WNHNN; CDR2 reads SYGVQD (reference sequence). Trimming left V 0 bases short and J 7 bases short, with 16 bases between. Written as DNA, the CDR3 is TGCGCCAGCAGTGAGTCGACAGACACTTGGGGGAATGAGCAGTTCTTC. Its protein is CASSESTDTWGNEQFF.

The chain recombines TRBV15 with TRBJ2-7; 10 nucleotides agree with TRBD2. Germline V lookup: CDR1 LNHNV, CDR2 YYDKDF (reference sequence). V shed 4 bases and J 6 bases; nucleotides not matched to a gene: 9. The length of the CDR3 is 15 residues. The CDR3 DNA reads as TGTGCCACCAGCATTTTAGCGGGAGGCTCATCCGAGCAGTACTTC. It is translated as CATSILAGGSSEQYF.

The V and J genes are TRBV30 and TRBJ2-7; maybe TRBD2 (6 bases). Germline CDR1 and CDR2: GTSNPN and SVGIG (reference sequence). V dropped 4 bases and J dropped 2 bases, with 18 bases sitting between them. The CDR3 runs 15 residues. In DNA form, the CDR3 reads TGTGCCTGGACTCGGGGGTCGGCCTCACCCTACGAGCAGTACTTC. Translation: CAWTRGSASPYEQYF.

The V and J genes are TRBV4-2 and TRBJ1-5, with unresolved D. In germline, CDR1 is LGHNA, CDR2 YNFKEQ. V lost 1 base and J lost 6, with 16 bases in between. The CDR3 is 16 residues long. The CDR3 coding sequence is TGTGCCAGCAGCCAAGTTTTTGCCGGAGCTGGTCAGCCCCAGCATTTT. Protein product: CASSQVFAGAGQPQHF.

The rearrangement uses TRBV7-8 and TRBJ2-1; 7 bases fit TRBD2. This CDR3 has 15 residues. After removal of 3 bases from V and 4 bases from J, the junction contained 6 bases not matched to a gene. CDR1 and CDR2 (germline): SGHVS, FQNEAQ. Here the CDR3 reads CASSLVPGGYNEQFF. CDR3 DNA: TGTGCCAGCAGCTTGGTCCCGGGGGGATACAATGAGCAGTTCTTC.

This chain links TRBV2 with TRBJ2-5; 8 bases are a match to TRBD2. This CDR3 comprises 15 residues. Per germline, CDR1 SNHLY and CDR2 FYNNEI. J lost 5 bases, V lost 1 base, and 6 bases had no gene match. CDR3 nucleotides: TGTGCCAGCAGTGAAGAGAGGACTAGCTGGGAGACCCAGTACTTC. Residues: CASSEERTSWETQYF.

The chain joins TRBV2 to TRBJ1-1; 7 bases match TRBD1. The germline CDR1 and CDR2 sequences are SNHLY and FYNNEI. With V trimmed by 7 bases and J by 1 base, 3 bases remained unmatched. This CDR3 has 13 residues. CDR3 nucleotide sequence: TGTGCCAGCAAGACAGGGAGGAACACTGAAGCTTTCTTT. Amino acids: CASKTGRNTEAFF.

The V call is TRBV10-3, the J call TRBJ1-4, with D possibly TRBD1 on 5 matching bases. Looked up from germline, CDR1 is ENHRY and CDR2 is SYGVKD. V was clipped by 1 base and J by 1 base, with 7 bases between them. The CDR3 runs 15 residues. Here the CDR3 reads CAISELGGTNEKLFF. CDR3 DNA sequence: TGTGCCATCAGTGAGTTGGGGGGAACTAATGAAAAACTGTTTTTT.

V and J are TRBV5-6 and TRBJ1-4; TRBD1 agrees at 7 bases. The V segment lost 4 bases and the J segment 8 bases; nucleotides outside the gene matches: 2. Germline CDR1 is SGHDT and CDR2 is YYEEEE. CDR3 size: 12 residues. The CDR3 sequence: CASSDRVEKLFF. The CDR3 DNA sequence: TGTGCCAGCAGCGACAGGGTCGAAAAACTGTTTTTT.

The CDR3 region has the DNA TGTGCCAGCAGTGGGACTGTGAATGAAAAACTGTTTTTT. As protein: CASSGTVNEKLFF. This chain connects TRBV6-5 to TRBJ1-4; possible D gene TRBD1, 5 bases. Trimming removed 5 bases at V and 5 bases at J, with 9 bases between. The CDR3 sequence is 13 residues long. Germline lookup yields CDR1 MNHEY and CDR2 SVGAGI.

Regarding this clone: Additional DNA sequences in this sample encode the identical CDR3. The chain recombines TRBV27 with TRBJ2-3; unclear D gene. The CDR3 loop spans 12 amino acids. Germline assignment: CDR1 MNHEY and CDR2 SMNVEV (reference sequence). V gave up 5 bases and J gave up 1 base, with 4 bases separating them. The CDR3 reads CASSPRTDTQYF. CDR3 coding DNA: TGTGCCAGCAGTCCTCGCACAGATACGCAGTATTTT.

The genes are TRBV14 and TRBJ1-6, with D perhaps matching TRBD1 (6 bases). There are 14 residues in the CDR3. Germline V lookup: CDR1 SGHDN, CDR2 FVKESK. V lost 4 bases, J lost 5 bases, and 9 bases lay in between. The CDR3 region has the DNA TGTGCCAGCAGCCTACGGACAGATAATTCACCCCTCCACTTT. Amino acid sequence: CASSLRTDNSPLHF.

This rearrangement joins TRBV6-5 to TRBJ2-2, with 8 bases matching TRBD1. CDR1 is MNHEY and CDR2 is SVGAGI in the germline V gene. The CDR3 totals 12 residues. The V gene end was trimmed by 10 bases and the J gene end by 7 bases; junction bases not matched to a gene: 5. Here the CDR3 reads CAIRQGNGELFF. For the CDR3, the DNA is TGTGCCATTCGACAGGGGAACGGGGAGCTGTTTTTT.

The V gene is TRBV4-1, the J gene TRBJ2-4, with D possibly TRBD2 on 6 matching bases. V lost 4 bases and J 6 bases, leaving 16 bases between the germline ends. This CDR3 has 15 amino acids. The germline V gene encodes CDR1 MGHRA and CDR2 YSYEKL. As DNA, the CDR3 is TGCGCCAGCAGCCGTGATGTAGGCGGGATAAACATTCAGTACTTC. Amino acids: CASSRDVGGINIQYF.

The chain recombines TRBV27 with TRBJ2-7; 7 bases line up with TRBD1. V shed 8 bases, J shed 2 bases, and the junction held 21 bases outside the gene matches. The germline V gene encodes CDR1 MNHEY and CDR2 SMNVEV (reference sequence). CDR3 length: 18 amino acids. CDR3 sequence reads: CASSLRQGVFVWPYEQYF. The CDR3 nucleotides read TGTGCCAGCTCTCTTCGACAGGGAGTTTTTGTCTGGCCCTACGAGCAGTACTTC.